The 4 T cell receptor beta chains given below trace back to one sample, sequenced in a study of shared clonotypes between healthy human individuals (dated by TCRdb to 2018 to 2020). The library was built by means of the immunoSEQ multiplex PCR assay. Drawn from immuneACCESS, this table holds only the in-frame rearrangements with V and J called that TCRdb kept. Clones are partly lost; checked studies trace under half to an unresolved V gene and leave the rest unexplained. Across this sample there are more than 2,000,000 clones, with 85% to 95% seen only once. The ten largest clones take up about 0.39% of the sample. Material: naive CD4+ T cells from PBMCs. What the cell subset or site label conveys for this sample: CD45RA+ positively selected. The source of these receptors is a man younger than 35 in good health. Some clones in this sample may be carry-over from other donors' samples.

This chain connects TRBV19 to TRBJ1-2; D not resolved. Per germline, CDR1 LNHDA and CDR2 SQIVND (reference sequence). Trimming took off 10 bases at V and 0 bases at J, with 12 bases between the two ends. The CDR3 is 13 amino acids. The DNA of the CDR3 is TGTGCCACCCGGGCCAAAACTAACTATGGCTACACCTTC. Translated: CATRAKTNYGYTF.

The rearrangement uses TRBV7-7 and TRBJ2-5, with TRBD1 identical over 8 bases. Germline V lookup: CDR1 SSHAT, CDR2 FNYEAQ (reference sequence). With V trimmed by 5 bases and J by 4 bases, 6 bases remained unmatched. The CDR3 consists of 14 residues. CDR3 in DNA: TGTGCCAGCAGCGATACAGGGGGGTCAGAGACCCAGTACTTC. Translation gives CASSDTGGSETQYF.

This clone was detected a few times. Distinct nucleotide sequences in the sample also encode this CDR3. The chain has TRBV7-2 and TRBJ2-7; D is perhaps TRBD2 (5 bases). The V gene lost 1 base and the J gene lost 4 bases, with 11 bases spanning the gap. The CDR3 totals 14 residues. The germline V gene encodes CDR1 SGHTA and CDR2 FQGNSA. The CDR3 spells CASSLVGRTYEQYF. DNA for the CDR3: TGTGCCAGCAGCTTAGTAGGCAGGACTTACGAGCAGTACTTC.

The chain recombines TRBV11-3 with TRBJ2-7; TRBD2 agrees at 9 bases. J was trimmed by 3 bases and V by 5 bases; bases with no gene match: 5. The CDR3 covers 14 residues. Germline assignment: CDR1 SGHNT and CDR2 YENEEA. CDR3 in DNA: TGTGCCAGCAGCCGAAGCGGGGGGCTCTACGAGCAGTACTTC. Protein: CASSRSGGLYEQYF.